The 26 T cell receptor beta chains in this list originate from one sample, sequenced in a study of human T cells and chemical hapten exposure. Time point indicated: patch test 2, 6 weeks after DPC sensitization. This sample's treatment: therapeutic diphenylcyclopropenone sensitization with weekly scalp DPC. Total RNA came from unfractionated whole blood. Using its own MiXCR run on the RACE reads, TCRdb lists one record per CDR3 protein. The repertoire holds roughly 40,000 distinct CDR3 sequences, with roughly 9% as singletons. This sample comprised whole blood, obtained in connection with sensitization to the hapten diphenylcyclopropenone (DPC). Receptors were obtained from a woman in her 30s with alopecia areata. Some clones in this sample may be carry-over from other donors' samples.

This clonotype occurred a few times. This chain uses TRBV7-2 with TRBJ2-3; D gene unclear. V was trimmed by 7 bases and J by 2 bases, leaving 13 bases between them. Germline CDR1 is SGHTA and CDR2 is FQGNSA. This CDR3 region has 14 residues. In DNA, the CDR3 is TGTGCCAGCACCGTTGGACGGAACACAGATACGCAGTATTTT. Its protein is CASTVGRNTDTQYF.

This CDR3 reads CASSLDGNYGYTF. The CDR3 region has the DNA TGTGCCAGCAGCTTAGACGGAAACTATGGCTACACCTTC. The chain is built from TRBV7-2 and TRBJ1-2; D unresolved. V was cut by 1 base and J by 2 bases, with 5 bases left in between. Germline assignment: CDR1 SGHTA and CDR2 FQGNSA. The length of the CDR3 is 13 residues. Looking up the rest from reference TRBV7-2 and TRBJ1-2 gives the full variable domain: GAGVSQSPSNKVTEKGKDVELRCDPISGHTALYWYRQSLGQGLEFLIYFQGNSAPDKSGLPSDRFSAERTGGSVSTLTIQRTQQEDSAVYLCASSLDGNYGYTFGSGTRLTVV.

There are a few counts of this clonotype. The V and J genes are TRBV30 and TRBJ1-5; TRBD1 is a possible D gene (5 bases). V lost 3 bases to trimming and J lost 7 bases, with 19 bases between them. Germline-derived CDR1 and CDR2 are GTSNPN and SVGIG (reference sequence). The CDR3 has 15 amino acids. The CDR3 DNA is TGTGCCTGGAGGGGAAAGCGTGGACAACCGCAGCCCCAGCATTTT. It is translated as CAWRGKRGQPQPQHF.

This clonotype was recorded a few times. The chain carries TRBV7-9 and TRBJ1-1; TRBD1 aligns across 7 bases. CDR3 length: 16 amino acids. Germline CDR1 and CDR2: SEHNR and FQNEAQ (reference sequence). V lost 3 bases, J lost 0 bases, and 7 bases stayed unmatched. CDR3 sequence reads: CASSFPGQELNTEAFF. CDR3 nucleotides: TGTGCCAGCAGCTTTCCCGGACAGGAGTTGAACACTGAAGCTTTCTTT.

The CDR3 loop is CASSLEQATVATEAFF. CDR3 nucleotides: TGTGCCAGCAGCTTAGAACAGGCCACGGTGGCAACTGAAGCTTTCTTT. This chain uses TRBV11-1 with TRBJ1-1; D is perhaps TRBD1 (5 bases). CDR1 and CDR2 from the germline V gene are SGHAT and FQDESV (reference sequence). This CDR3 contains 16 residues. V dropped 1 base and J dropped 5 bases, with 17 bases sitting between them.

This clonotype was counted many times. This chain uses TRBV7-2 with TRBJ2-3; a possible D gene is TRBD2 (6 bases). This CDR3 spans 14 amino acids. Germline V CDR1 and CDR2: SGHTA, FQGNSA. Trimming removed 3 bases at V and 3 bases at J, with 10 bases between. DNA of the CDR3: TGTGCCAGCAGCTTGGGACTTGGGACAGATACGCAGTATTTT. Amino acid sequence: CASSLGLGTDTQYF. Using reference TRBV7-2 and TRBJ2-3 for the parts outside the CDR3, the full variable domain is GAGVSQSPSNKVTEKGKDVELRCDPISGHTALYWYRQSLGQGLEFLIYFQGNSAPDKSGLPSDRFSAERTGGSVSTLTIQRTQQEDSAVYLCASSLGLGTDTQYFGPGTRLTVL.

This rearrangement joins TRBV6-2 or TRBV6-3 to TRBJ2-2, with a possible D match to TRBD1 (6 bases). The V gene's germline CDR1 is MNHEY and CDR2 SVGEGT. CDR3 length: 14 amino acids. Trimming pared 6 bases from V and 10 bases from J, leaving 18 bases between. The CDR3 sequence is CASSPNRDRAELFF. DNA of the CDR3: TGTGCCAGCAGCCCTAACAGGGATCGGGCGGAGCTGTTTTTT.

This clonotype was observed a handful of times. The rearrangement links TRBV5-5 to TRBJ1-2; the D is unclear. V was trimmed by 1 base and J by 3 bases, leaving 10 bases between them. Germline loops: CDR1 SGHKS, CDR2 YYEKEE (reference sequence). This CDR3 comprises 14 residues. CDR3 in amino acids: CASSLYLDDYGYTF. The CDR3 nucleotides are TGTGCCAGCAGCTTGTATCTGGATGACTATGGCTACACCTTC. The full variable domain, in which reference TRBV5-5 and TRBJ1-2 provide the parts outside the CDR3, is DAGVTQSPTHLIKTRGQQVTLRCSPISGHKSVSWYQQVLGQGPQFIFQYYEKEERGRGNFPDRFSARQFPNYSSELNVNALLLGDSALYLCASSLYLDDYGYTFGSGTRLTVV.

The V and J genes are TRBV6-6 and TRBJ2-7; 9 bases map to TRBD1. Germline lookup yields CDR1 MNHNY and CDR2 SVGAGI (reference sequence). The CDR3 length is 15 residues. The V segment lost 5 bases and the J segment 5 bases; nucleotides outside the gene matches: 10. The CDR3 DNA sequence: TGTGCCAGCAGTCAACCGGGACAGGGTATCAACGAGCAGTACTTC. Its protein is CASSQPGQGINEQYF.

The rearrangement joins TRBV7-3 to TRBJ2-2; D may correspond to TRBD1 or TRBD2 (5 bases each). CDR3 length equals 15 residues. The V and J ends lost 3 bases and 6 bases respectively, with 14 bases between them. Germline lookup yields CDR1 SGHTA and CDR2 FQGTGA. The CDR3 DNA follows: TGTGCCAGCAGCTTCCAATCGGGGACGGCCGGGGAGCTGTTTTTT. It is translated as CASSFQSGTAGELFF.

This clonotype was picked up many times. J is TRBJ2-1 and V is TRBV5-4, with D perhaps assigned TRBD1 or TRBD2 (5 bases each). Trimming pared 4 bases from V and 1 base from J, leaving 18 bases between. Germline assignment: CDR1 SGHNT and CDR2 YYREEE (reference sequence). This CDR3 has 17 residues. The CDR3 spells CASSHSPGTSSYNEQFF. The CDR3 DNA reads as TGTGCCAGCAGCCATAGTCCGGGGACGAGTTCCTACAATGAGCAGTTCTTC.

This clonotype was counted ten times or more. The CDR3 DNA follows: TGTGCCAGCAGCTTAGCGGTCGGGGGCGCCTACGAGCAGTACTTC. This gives the protein CASSLAVGGAYEQYF. V is TRBV7-8 and J is TRBJ2-7, with D perhaps TRBD1 or TRBD2 (6 bases each). The length of the CDR3 is 15 residues. Looked up from germline, CDR1 is SGHVS and CDR2 is FQNEAQ. Between the trimmed V and J ends, which lost 0 bases and 2 bases, there was a span of 11 bases.

This clonotype was observed many times. This chain uses TRBV28 with TRBJ2-3; TRBD2 matches at 12 bases. The V and J ends lost 6 bases and 14 bases, in that order; junction bases with no gene match: 15. CDR1 MDHEN and CDR2 SYDVKM come from the germline V gene. This CDR3 has 15 residues. CDR3 residues: CASSTGTSGFSAGYF. The CDR3 nucleotides read TGTGCCAGCAGCACCGGGACTAGCGGGTTTTCCGCCGGGTATTTT. The full variable domain, in which reference TRBV28 and TRBJ2-3 provide the parts outside the CDR3, is DVKVTQSSRYLVKRTGEKVFLECVQDMDHENMFWYRQDPGLGLRLIYFSYDVKMKEKGDIPEGYSVSREKKERFSLILESASTNQTSMYLCASSTGTSGFSAGYFGPGTRLTVL.

The chain employs TRBV6-2 or TRBV6-3 and TRBJ2-1, with 12 nucleotides matching TRBD2. Germline CDR1 is MNHEY and CDR2 is SVGEGT. This CDR3 has 14 residues. The trim removed 7 bases at V and 13 bases at J, leaving 11 bases unmatched. This CDR3 is CASTPTSGGALQFF. The DNA of the CDR3 is TGTGCCAGCACTCCGACTAGCGGGGGAGCCCTTCAGTTCTTC.

This clonotype was picked up a small number of times. The chain links TRBV20-1 to TRBJ2-5, with TRBD1 as a possible D gene (6 bases). Germline CDR1 and CDR2: DFQATT and SNEGSKA (reference sequence). Trimming shortened V by 6 bases and J by 1 base, and 15 bases separated the two germline ends. CDR3 length: 14 amino acids. For the CDR3, the DNA is TGCAGTGCCAGGGGCCAGGGGCCCCAAGAGACCCAGTACTTC. It translates to CSARGQGPQETQYF.

CDR3 bases: TGCAGCGTTGAGTCGGGGGGGCGAGATACGCAGTATTTT. It translates to CSVESGGRDTQYF. The genes are TRBV29-1 and TRBJ2-3, with 8 nucleotides matching TRBD2. Germline V gene data show CDR1 as SQVTM and CDR2 as ANQGSEA. V was pared by 3 bases and J by 5 bases, with 4 bases of the junction left unmatched. This CDR3 has 13 residues.

This clonotype was seen a few times. V usage is TRBV3-1 and J usage is TRBJ1-2; D might be TRBD1 (5 bases). CDR3 size: 12 residues. V lost 0 bases and J lost 6, with 5 bases in between. The germline V gene encodes CDR1 LGHDT and CDR2 YNNKEL (reference sequence). Written as DNA, the CDR3 is TGTGCCAGCAGCCAAGACAGGGATGGCTACACCTTC. Translation: CASSQDRDGYTF.

This clonotype was seen at least ten times. The chain uses TRBV2 and TRBJ1-2, with 9 bases fitting TRBD1. The CDR3 extends over 15 amino acids. V trimming: 4 bases; J trimming: 6 bases; junction bases outside the gene matches: 9. Per germline, CDR1 SNHLY and CDR2 FYNNEI. The CDR3: CASSAFPRTGDGYTF. The CDR3 region has the DNA TGTGCCAGCAGTGCTTTTCCTCGGACAGGGGATGGCTACACCTTC.

This clonotype was recorded many times. The chain is built from TRBV7-6 and TRBJ2-3; 7 bases agree with TRBD2. The CDR3 extends over 16 amino acids. V shed 4 bases, J shed 2 bases, and the junction held 9 bases outside the gene matches. Germline CDR1 SGHVS, CDR2 FNYEAQ. DNA of the CDR3: TGTGCCAGCAGCTCCATCCTGGCGGGGGTCACAGATACGCAGTATTTT. It encodes CASSSILAGVTDTQYF.

This clonotype was observed a handful of times. V is TRBV25-1 and J is TRBJ1-4, with a possible D match to TRBD1 (5 bases). Trimming removed 5 bases from V and 3 bases from J, with 10 bases in between. CDR1 is MGHDK and CDR2 is SYGVNS in the germline V gene. CDR3 length: 14 residues. CDR3 coding DNA: TGTGCCAGCAGTTCAGGGCGGGCTAATGAAAAACTGTTTTTT. Its protein product is CASSSGRANEKLFF.

This clonotype has just a few counts. The V call is TRBV28, the J call TRBJ2-1, with D maybe TRBD1 (5 bases). V lost 4 bases, J lost 0 bases, and 13 bases lay in between. The CDR3 contains 16 residues. Per germline, CDR1 MDHEN and CDR2 SYDVKM. CDR3 in amino acids: CASSSDRFSSYNEQFF. DNA for the CDR3: TGTGCCAGCAGTTCAGACAGATTTAGCTCCTACAATGAGCAGTTCTTC.

This clonotype was recorded a few times. The gene calls are TRBV28 and TRBJ1-5; possibly TRBD1 for D (6 bases). The V gene lost 6 bases and the J gene lost 5 bases, with 8 bases spanning the gap. There are 12 residues in the CDR3. Germline V CDR1 and CDR2: MDHEN, SYDVKM. The CDR3 nucleotides read TGTGCCAGCAGACCAGGGGATCAGCCCCAGCATTTT. Its translation: CASRPGDQPQHF.

The sample holds many counts of this clonotype. The chain links TRBV28 to TRBJ1-2, with D hard to call. V was pared by 6 bases and J by 2 bases, with 13 bases between. CDR3 length: 14 residues. Germline values: CDR1 MDHEN, CDR2 SYDVKM. The CDR3 loop is CASRLGGRNYGYTF. The CDR3 nucleotides read TGTGCCAGCAGACTCGGCGGCAGGAACTATGGCTACACCTTC.

This clonotype was observed at least ten times. The chain carries TRBV2 and TRBJ2-5; the D gene is possibly TRBD1 (6 bases). Germline V gene data show CDR1 as SNHLY and CDR2 as FYNNEI. This CDR3 is 14 amino acids long. V was cut by 7 bases and J by 7 bases, with 19 bases left in between. In DNA, the CDR3 is TGTGCCAGCACCGAATGGGACAATGAAGGGACCCAGTACTTC. This gives the protein CASTEWDNEGTQYF. Full variable domain (remainder filled in from reference TRBV2 and TRBJ2-5): EPEVTQTPSHQVTQMGQEVILRCVPISNHLYFYWYRQILGQKVEFLVSFYNNEISEKSEIFDDQFSVERPDGSNFTLKIRSTKLEDSAMYFCASTEWDNEGTQYFGPGTRLLVL.

CDR3 loop: CASSRGGLSSSYNEQFF. The CDR3 DNA sequence: TGTGCCAGCAGCCGAGGCGGACTGTCAAGCTCCTACAATGAGCAGTTCTTC. The V gene is TRBV14, the J gene TRBJ2-1; tentatively, D is TRBD2 (5 bases). The V end was cut by 4 bases, the J end by 0 bases, with 16 bases between. Germline values: CDR1 SGHDN, CDR2 FVKESK. The CDR3 is 17 amino acids.

Many counts were recorded for this clonotype. V usage is TRBV5-1 and J usage is TRBJ1-4; unclear D gene. Trimming removed 0 bases at V and 8 bases at J, with 17 bases between. There are 16 residues in the CDR3. The germline V gene has CDR1 SGHRS and CDR2 YFSETQ. CDR3 in DNA: TGCGCCAGCAGCTTGGATGGGATCGGCGTAGGAGAAAAACTGTTTTTT. Amino acids: CASSLDGIGVGEKLFF.